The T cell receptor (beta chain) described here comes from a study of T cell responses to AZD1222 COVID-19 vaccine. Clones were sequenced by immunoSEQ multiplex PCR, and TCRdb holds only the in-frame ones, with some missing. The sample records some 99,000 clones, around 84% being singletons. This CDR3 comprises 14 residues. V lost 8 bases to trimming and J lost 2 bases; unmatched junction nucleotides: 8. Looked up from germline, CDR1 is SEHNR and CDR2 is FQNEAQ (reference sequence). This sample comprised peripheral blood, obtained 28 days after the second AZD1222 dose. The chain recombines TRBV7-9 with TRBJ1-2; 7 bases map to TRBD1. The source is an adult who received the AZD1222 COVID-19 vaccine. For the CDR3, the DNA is TGTGCCAGCGGAGCCAGAGGGGGCAACTATGGCTACACCTTC. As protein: CASGARGGNYGYTF.